The T cell receptor (beta chain) under discussion was sequenced for a study of CD8+ T cells in alopecia areata. Turning to the study itself: The study gave treated patients oral tofacitinib at 5 to 10 mg twice daily. Study results and caveats: Scalp sequencing captures resident alphabeta T cells of normal skin too. Many expanded lesional clones stayed in scalp and blood while on tofacitinib.

As to treatment: oral pan-JAK inhibitor, 5-10 mg twice daily. From PBMCs, CD4+ and CD8+ T cells were sorted. Extraction and reverse transcription of RNA yielded cDNA as the sequencing template. The data were produced by immunoSEQ multiplex PCR, yet TCRdb's version contains in-frame clones alone and is incomplete. The table records fewer than 250,000 clones, 40% to 45% of them present only once. The CDR3 totals 13 residues. Trimming shortened V by 10 bases and J by 3 bases, and 14 bases separated the two germline ends. The germline V gene has CDR1 SEHNR and CDR2 FQNEAQ (reference sequence). A remark on this clone: Its target is unknown.

The sample here was CD4+ T cells sorted from blood, taken around week 36, from a patient treated with tofacitinib. The J gene is TRBJ2-3, the V gene TRBV7-9; tentatively, D is TRBD2 (5 bases). This clonotype was sampled from a human donor with alopecia areata. For the CDR3, the DNA is TGTGCCACCTCAGCAGTAGCGACAGATACGCAGTATTTT. Amino acids: CATSAVATDTQYF.